The source of this T cell receptor beta chain is a study of T cell responses to AZD1222 COVID-19 vaccine. Clones were sequenced by immunoSEQ multiplex PCR, and TCRdb holds only the in-frame ones, with some missing. The sample includes a few hundred thousand clones, more than 85% of them seen just once. The junction had 14 bases not matched to a gene; V was cut back by 6 bases and J by 5 bases. This CDR3 contains 16 residues. CDR1 and CDR2 (germline): MNHEY, SMNVEV (reference sequence). Study-wide points: The donors showed a predominance of white British ancestry and of females, with possible underestimation of clonal diversity.

On this clone itself: Its target is unknown.

The specimen comprised peripheral blood, sampled on day 0 of AZD1222 vaccination. The chain couples TRBV27 to TRBJ2-7, with 9 nucleotides matching TRBD1. This sequence originates from an adult in good health. Written as DNA, the CDR3 is TGTGCCAGCAGGCCCCTATGGGGACAGGGCTTCCACGAGCAGTACTTC. Residues: CASRPLWGQGFHEQYF.